This is a list of T cell receptor beta chains from one sample in a study of blood T cell repertoires in COVID-19. Assay used: immunoSEQ multiplex PCR; TCRdb lists only in-frame clones, some missing. The profile covers roughly 250,000 clones, with about 88% appearing a single time and about 4.1% taken by the ten largest. Sequencing was done on a sample of peripheral blood. These receptors were collected from a man between 60 and 70 years old who had recovered from COVID-19. Each CDR3 is given with its conserved first and last residue. Each record gives: V gene, J gene, clone size, D gene, CDR3 protein, CDR3 DNA. A D gene is named only where the DNA matches it firmly. Expanded clones get a size class; other rows say once, few or many, or leave the size out.

V: TRBV5-1
J: TRBJ2-1
size: NA
D: TRBD2
CDR3: CASSYRLASDEQFF
DNA: TGCGCCAGCAGCTACAGACTAGCGAGCGATGAGCAGTTCTTC

V: TRBV4-2
J: TRBJ1-3
size: NA
D: TRBD1
CDR3: CASSQDLYSDRAKTIYF
DNA: TGTGCCAGCAGCCAAGATCTCTACTCGGACAGGGCGAAAACCATATATTTT

V: TRBV5-6
J: TRBJ2-5
size: NA
D: TRBD1
CDR3: CASSLWEGGLFWQTQYF
DNA: TGTGCCAGCAGCTTGTGGGAAGGGGGCCTTTTTTGGCAGACCCAGTACTTC

V: TRBV12-3/TRBV12-4
J: TRBJ2-7
size: NA
D: NA
CDR3: CASSLPGLEQYF
DNA: TGTGCCAGCAGTTTACCAGGGCTCGAGCAGTACTTC

V: TRBV5-1
J: TRBJ2-3
size: NA
D: NA
CDR3: CASSYRDSSRDTQYF
DNA: TGCGCCAGCAGCTATCGGGACTCCTCTCGGGATACGCAGTATTTT

V: TRBV5-1
J: TRBJ1-4
size: once
D: NA
CDR3: CASSFAQNEKLFF
DNA: TGCGCCAGCAGCTTTGCCCAGAATGAAAAACTGTTTTTT

V: TRBV6-1
J: TRBJ1-2
size: NA
D: NA
CDR3: CASSEAANSGFYGYTF
DNA: TGTGCCAGCAGTGAAGCGGCCAACAGCGGGTTCTATGGCTACACCTTC

V: TRBV11-2
J: TRBJ1-2
size: NA
D: NA
CDR3: CASSTRAVRGGYTF
DNA: TGTGCCAGCAGCACGAGGGCGGTCAGGGGTGGCTACACCTTC

V: TRBV9
J: TRBJ1-2
size: few
D: TRBD1
CDR3: CASSVGAGGSYGYTF
DNA: TGTGCCAGCAGCGTAGGGGCAGGGGGCAGCTATGGCTACACCTTC

V: TRBV19
J: TRBJ1-5
size: once
D: NA
CDR3: CASRTELQPQHF
DNA: TGTGCCAGCCGGACAGAGCTACAGCCCCAGCATTTT

V: TRBV13
J: TRBJ2-3
size: NA
D: TRBD2
CDR3: CASSPEGSGGGDTQYF
DNA: TGTGCCAGCAGCCCGGAGGGAAGCGGGGGGGGTGATACGCAGTATTTT

V: TRBV6-5
J: TRBJ2-1
size: NA
D: NA
CDR3: CASSSGTRGNEQFF
DNA: TGTGCCAGCAGTTCAGGAACCAGGGGCAATGAGCAGTTCTTC

V: TRBV14
J: TRBJ2-2
size: NA
D: NA
CDR3: CASRRLPNTGELFF
DNA: TGTGCCAGCAGACGACTCCCGAACACCGGGGAGCTGTTTTTT